A single sample is the source of the 28 T cell receptor beta chains below, sequenced in a study of siplizumab effects on memory and regulatory T cells. These TCRs' antigens remain unknown. The mixed lymphocyte reaction cells were grown together in coculture at 37°C for roughly six days. Repertoires were generated with immunoSEQ multiplex PCR, while TCRdb's copy carries only in-frame clones and drops some. In the table there are about 12,000 clones, almost 40% of which are singletons. The sequencing sample was made of CFSE-low (dividing) CD8+ T cells sorted from an allogeneic mixed lymphocyte reaction. These receptors were collected from a human donor in good health; the cells came from an allogeneic mixed lymphocyte reaction.

CDR3: CASSHYLMGQPQHF. The CDR3 DNA reads as TGCGCCAGCAGCCATTATTTGATGGGCCAGCCCCAGCATTTT. V usage is TRBV4-1 and J usage is TRBJ1-5; unclear D gene. Germline CDR1 and CDR2: MGHRA and YSYEKL. The V gene lost 3 bases and the J gene lost 7 bases, with 13 bases spanning the gap. The CDR3 runs to 14 residues.

This clone is medium-sized by share. This rearrangement joins TRBV7-9 to TRBJ2-1; maybe TRBD2 (6 bases). The V and J ends lost 5 bases and 3 bases respectively, with 20 bases between them. Germline V gene lookup returns CDR1 SEHNR and CDR2 FQNEAQ (reference sequence). This CDR3 region has 17 residues. CDR3 nucleotides: TGTGCCAGCAGCCAAGGGGAGGAAGAGGGATACTACAATGAGCAGTTCTTC. This codes for CASSQGEEEGYYNEQFF.

About this clone itself: The junction departs from germline at one end; a sequencing error may be responsible. The chain uses TRBV27 and TRBJ1-2, with 8 nucleotides matching TRBD1. CDR1 and CDR2 from the germline V gene are MNHEY and SMNVEV (reference sequence). The CDR3 totals 13 residues. This CDR3 is CASSLSIQGEEAF. CDR3 nucleotides: TGTGCCAGCAGTTTATCGATACAGGGGGAGGAGGCCTTC.

The chain joins TRBV27 to TRBJ2-7; the D gene is possibly TRBD1 (5 bases). CDR3 length equals 11 residues. The V end was cut by 10 bases, the J end by 3 bases, with 10 bases between. Germline CDR1 MNHEY, CDR2 SMNVEV (reference sequence). This CDR3 is CATSQGYEQYF. The CDR3 DNA is TGTGCCACTTCGCAGGGCTACGAGCAGTACTTC.

J is TRBJ2-7 and V is TRBV28; maybe TRBD2 (6 bases). The CDR3 covers 16 residues. From germline, CDR1 is MDHEN and CDR2 SYDVKM. The V gene lost 3 bases and the J gene lost 3 bases, with 18 bases spanning the gap. This CDR3 reads CASSLDPEGGFYEQYF. CDR3 sequence (DNA): TGTGCCAGCAGTTTGGACCCCGAGGGAGGTTTCTACGAGCAGTACTTC.

V gene TRBV29-1 combines with J gene TRBJ1-2; weak D call: TRBD1 (5 bases). This CDR3 is built from 15 residues. Germline assignment: CDR1 SQVTM and CDR2 ANQGSEA. Trimming took off 7 bases at V and 2 bases at J, with 20 bases between the two ends. The CDR3 DNA is TGCAGCGCCGCATCATGGGGCAGTTTGAACTATGGCTACACCTTC. Translation: CSAASWGSLNYGYTF.

A word on this clone: This is likely an artifact of a read error, given a far larger clone one base away. The chain uses TRBV1 and TRBJ1-5. TRBV1 is shown as a pseudogene. This CDR3 region has 15 residues. CDR3 nucleotides: TGCACCAGCAGCCAAGCTTACTTCAGCAATCAGCCCCAGCATTTT. Its protein product is CTSSQAYFSNQPQHF.

The V and J genes are TRBV6-1 and TRBJ2-1; 7 bases map to TRBD2. CDR1 is MNHNS and CDR2 is SASEGT in the germline V gene. There are 15 residues in the CDR3. V dropped 0 bases and J dropped 8; count of bases not matched to a gene: 7. In DNA, the CDR3 is TGTGCCAGCAGTGAAGCGCTAGGGACTATTTATGAGCAGTTCTTC. Translated, it gives CASSEALGTIYEQFF.

V usage is TRBV27 and J usage is TRBJ2-7, with unresolved D. V was trimmed by 2 bases and J by 2 bases, leaving 7 bases between them. This CDR3 is built from 13 residues. Germline V CDR1 and CDR2: MNHEY, SMNVEV (reference sequence). The CDR3 DNA reads TGTGCCAGCAGTTTAGTAGGTCCCTACGAGCAGTACTTC. Amino acid sequence: CASSLVGPYEQYF.

The chain recombines TRBV27 with TRBJ1-1, with D perhaps matching TRBD1 (5 bases). Trimming took off 4 bases at V and 0 bases at J, with 15 bases between the two ends. This CDR3 has 16 residues. The V gene's germline CDR1 is MNHEY and CDR2 SMNVEV (reference sequence). The DNA of the CDR3 is TGTGCCAGCAGTTACGTCCAGGGACCCCTGAACACTGAAGCTTTCTTT. Its translation: CASSYVQGPLNTEAFF.

The V and J genes are TRBV19 and TRBJ1-1, with D perhaps matching TRBD1 (6 bases). Trimming removed 2 bases at V and 5 bases at J, with 6 bases between. This CDR3 comprises 12 residues. Germline V gene lookup returns CDR1 LNHDA and CDR2 SQIVND (reference sequence). CDR3 protein: CASSIQGTEAFF. The CDR3 DNA sequence: TGTGCCAGTAGTATACAGGGGACTGAAGCTTTCTTT.

V is TRBV10-3 and J is TRBJ2-1, with D perhaps TRBD1 (6 bases). CDR1 and CDR2 (germline): ENHRY, SYGVKD. CDR3 size: 16 residues. Trimming pared 5 bases from V and 6 bases from J, leaving 20 bases between. In nucleotides, the CDR3 is TGTGCCATCAGTCCAACCGGGACATCCTCGGGCAATGAGCAGTTCTTC. As protein: CAISPTGTSSGNEQFF.

The chain uses TRBV18 and TRBJ2-5; D gene uncertain. The tail of the sequence fits TRBJ2-7 better, so the J call may be wrong. Germline V lookup: CDR1 KGHSH, CDR2 LQKENI. This CDR3 is 14 amino acids long. The DNA of the CDR3 is TGTGCCAGCTCACCAACAGCCCTGACCTACGAGCAGTACTTC. Amino acids: CASSPTALTYEQYF.

V gene TRBV5-6 combines with J gene TRBJ2-1; perhaps TRBD1 as D (6 bases). CDR3 length: 15 amino acids. CDR1 and CDR2 (germline): SGHDT, YYEEEE. Trimming left V 5 bases short and J 5 bases short, with 17 bases between. CDR3 in amino acids: CASSHRDTQNNEQFF. Here the CDR3 DNA reads TGTGCCAGCAGTCACCGGGACACCCAAAACAATGAGCAGTTCTTC. The complete variable domain, with remaining parts taken from reference TRBV5-6 and TRBJ2-1, reads DAGVTQSPTHLIKTRGQQVTLRCSPKSGHDTVSWYQQALGQGPQFIFQYYEEEERQRGNFPDRFSGHQFPNYSSELNVNALLLGDSALYLCASSHRDTQNNEQFFGPGTRLTVL.

The chain recombines TRBV10-2 with TRBJ1-2, with D possibly matching TRBD1 (5 bases). The length of the CDR3 is 16 residues. Germline V gives CDR1 WSHSY, CDR2 SAAADI. Trimming stripped 0 bases from V and 4 bases from J, with 15 bases between. The CDR3 region has the DNA TGCGCCAGCAGTGAGTCGGGCAGGGAGGACGGCTATGGCTACACCTTC. Its translation: CASSESGREDGYGYTF.

This clone appeared a few times. DNA for the CDR3: TGTGCCAGCAGTTTCCTCGCAGCGGGAGTGAGTTTCGAGACCCAGTACTTC. Translation gives CASSFLAAGVSFETQYF. The rearrangement joins TRBV27 to TRBJ2-5, with 8 bases that match TRBD2. The V and J ends lost 3 bases and 5 bases, in that order; junction bases with no gene match: 14. The CDR3 has 17 residues. Looked up from germline, CDR1 is MNHEY and CDR2 is SMNVEV (reference sequence).

The V call is TRBV7-3, the J call TRBJ1-1; D not resolved. Per germline, CDR1 SGHTA and CDR2 FQGTGA. CDR3 length equals 13 residues. V was pared by 4 bases and J by 0 bases, with 6 bases between. The DNA for the CDR3 is TGTGCCAGCAGCTCTACCCTGAACACTGAAGCTTTCTTT. Its translation: CASSSTLNTEAFF.

This clone was picked up a small number of times. The rearrangement uses TRBV27 and TRBJ2-3, with D hard to call. This CDR3 has 14 amino acids. V lost 5 bases and J lost 0, with 9 bases in between. The germline CDR1 and CDR2 sequences are MNHEY and SMNVEV (reference sequence). CDR3 nucleotide sequence: TGTGCCAGCAGTCCCCTGGACAGCACAGATACGCAGTATTTT. This gives the protein CASSPLDSTDTQYF.

The V gene is TRBV11-2, the J gene TRBJ2-3, with TRBD2 matching over 7 bases. The germline V gene has CDR1 SGHAT and CDR2 FQNNGV. The CDR3 totals 16 residues. V lost 1 base and J lost 2; bases outside the gene matches: 6. CDR3 residues: CASSLGLRGFTDTQYF. CDR3 DNA: TGTGCCAGCAGCTTAGGGTTGCGGGGGTTCACAGATACGCAGTATTTT. Full variable domain (outside the CDR3, taken from reference TRBV11-2 and TRBJ2-3): EAGVAQSPRYKIIEKRQSVAFWCNPISGHATLYWYQQILGQGPKLLIQFQNNGVVDDSQLPKDRFSAERLKGVDSTLKIQPAKLEDSAVYLCASSLGLRGFTDTQYFGPGTRLTVL.

CDR3: CAWTLAGAGELFF. The CDR3 DNA reads TGTGCCTGGACCTTAGCGGGAGCCGGGGAGCTGTTTTTT. The J gene is TRBJ2-2, the V gene TRBV30; 9 bases fit TRBD2. CDR1 is GTSNPN and CDR2 is SVGIG in the germline V gene (reference sequence). The CDR3 has 13 residues. Trimming took 4 bases from V and 6 from J; bases not matched to a gene: 3.

This chain links TRBV27 with TRBJ2-3; D remains ambiguous. Germline V lookup: CDR1 MNHEY, CDR2 SMNVEV (reference sequence). Trimming cost V 2 bases and J 7 bases, with 13 bases left between them. The CDR3 is made up of 14 amino acids. CDR3 coding DNA: TGTGCCAGCAGTTTAGGCTTCGGACCGAATACGCAGTATTTT. Amino acid sequence: CASSLGFGPNTQYF.

This clone is medium-sized by share. This chain's CDR3 is CASSLHVGFEAFF. Written as DNA, the CDR3 is TGTGCCAGCAGCTTGCATGTGGGGTTTGAAGCTTTCTTT. The V and J genes are TRBV5-5 and TRBJ1-1; D remains ambiguous. This CDR3 region has 13 residues. Germline V lookup: CDR1 SGHKS, CDR2 YYEKEE (reference sequence). V lost 1 base, J lost 7 bases, and 11 bases lay in between.

The rearrangement uses TRBV4-1 and TRBJ2-7, with TRBD1 identical over 9 bases. J lost 2 bases, V lost 3 bases, and 8 bases had no gene match. The CDR3 is 16 amino acids. CDR1 is MGHRA, CDR2 YSYEKL, per germline. Written as DNA, the CDR3 is TGCGCCAGCAGCCAGCAACAGGGGGCAGCGGCCTACGAGCAGTACTTC. Its translation is CASSQQQGAAAYEQYF.

The genes are TRBV6-5 and TRBJ2-2; D is undetermined. Trimming took 5 bases from V and 6 from J, leaving 7 bases between them. Germline V gene data show CDR1 as MNHEY and CDR2 as SVGAGI. This CDR3 region has 12 residues. CDR3: CASSPSAGELFF. The CDR3 DNA reads as TGTGCCAGCAGTCCCTCAGCCGGGGAGCTGTTTTTT.

The chain has TRBV7-3 and TRBJ2-7; D gene uncertain. The length of the CDR3 is 14 residues. CDR1 SGHTA and CDR2 FQGTGA come from the germline V gene. V dropped 2 bases and J dropped 4 bases, with 12 bases sitting between them. The CDR3 loop reads CASSLASLGYEQYF. For the CDR3, the DNA is TGTGCCAGCAGCTTAGCGTCACTCGGATACGAGCAGTACTTC. Variable domain in full (rest from reference TRBV7-3 and TRBJ2-7): GAGVSQTPSNKVTEKGKYVELRCDPISGHTALYWYRQSLGQGPEFLIYFQGTGAADDSGLPNDRFFAVRPEGSVSTLKIQRTERGDSAVYLCASSLASLGYEQYFGPGTRLTVT.

J is TRBJ2-7 and V is TRBV6-5; TRBD1 is a possible D gene (5 bases). CDR1 is MNHEY and CDR2 is SVGAGI in the germline V gene. With 2 bases removed from V and 3 bases from J, the gap between germline ends came to 8 bases. CDR3 length: 13 amino acids. CDR3 sequence (DNA): TGTGCCAGCAGTTACCTAGGGGACTACGAGCAGTACTTC. It is translated as CASSYLGDYEQYF.

This clone was counted a single time. The V gene is TRBV6-5, the J gene TRBJ1-1, with TRBD1 matching 7 bases. This CDR3 region has 15 residues. Looked up from germline, CDR1 is MNHEY and CDR2 is SVGAGI. V lost 5 bases to trimming and J lost 0 bases; unmatched junction nucleotides: 6. Here the CDR3 DNA reads TGTGCCAGCAGTCCAGCCGGGACAGTGAACACTGAAGCTTTCTTT. As protein: CASSPAGTVNTEAFF.

This clone was counted only a few times. The chain couples TRBV19 to TRBJ1-1, with a possible D match to TRBD1 (5 bases). The germline V and J ends were trimmed by 3 bases and 3 bases, with 14 bases remaining between them. The germline V gene encodes CDR1 LNHDA and CDR2 SQIVND (reference sequence). CDR3 length equals 15 residues. The CDR3 coding sequence is TGTGCCAGTAGTATTATGGAGGCAGGGTACACTGAAGCTTTCTTT. Its translation is CASSIMEAGYTEAFF.